The sequence of this TCR beta chain was determined in a study of blood T cell repertoires in COVID-19. Whole-study context: There were acute and convalescent COVID-19 samples, and they came from the United States, Italy and Spain. PBMCs, B-cell-depleted T cells, or T cells provided the cDNA or gDNA that made up the material.

Here immunoSEQ multiplex PCR was the method, and the copy in TCRdb shows in-frame clones only, minus some. The sample carries 240,000 or so clones, about 80% recorded once. The CDR3 loop spans 15 amino acids. The germline V gene encodes CDR1 SGHAT and CDR2 FQDESV (reference sequence). Unmatched junction bases numbered 8, after V lost 5 bases and J lost 5 bases. This clonotype was sampled from a man aged 25-40 years who had recovered from COVID-19. The rearrangement joins TRBV11-1 to TRBJ1-1; 10 bases line up with TRBD1. Sequenced sample: peripheral blood. CDR3 sequence: CASSLGTGVGTEAFF. DNA of the CDR3: TGTGCCAGCAGCCTTGGGACAGGGGTGGGTACTGAAGCTTTCTTT.